These 11 T cell receptor beta chains came from one sample sequenced in a study of OX40 agonist ivuxolimab in advanced cancers. Profiling relied on immunoSEQ multiplex PCR, and the TCRdb table lists in-frame clones only, not all of them. Among tens of thousands of clones listed, 75% to 85% were seen once. The input for sequencing was CD4+ or CD8+ T cells sorted from blood, taken in a trial of the OX40 agonist ivuxolimab. Source of these receptors: an adult with an advanced solid tumor such as melanoma, head and neck, liver or kidney cancer.

This clone was counted a single time. The chain employs TRBV6-5 and TRBJ1-2; D unclear. Germline-derived CDR1 and CDR2 are MNHEY and SVGAGI. Trimming cost V 11 bases and J 2 bases, with 12 bases left between them. This CDR3 spans 12 amino acids. The CDR3 here is CAVREANYGYTF. The CDR3 nucleotides are TGTGCCGTACGAGAGGCAAACTATGGCTACACCTTC.

The rearrangement links TRBV6-6 to TRBJ2-1, with TRBD2 matching 8 bases. Trimming cost V 3 bases and J 9 bases; bases outside gene matches: 7. There are 14 residues in the CDR3. CDR1 MNHNY and CDR2 SVGAGI come from the germline V gene (reference sequence). CDR3 region: CASSYRQRGSEQFF. DNA of the CDR3: TGTGCCAGCAGTTATCGGCAGCGGGGGTCTGAGCAGTTCTTC.

The chain is built from TRBV25-1 and TRBJ1-1, with unresolved D. The CDR3 extends over 14 amino acids. Germline V gene data show CDR1 as MGHDK and CDR2 as SYGVNS. The V end was cut by 2 bases, the J end by 1 base, with 8 bases between. The DNA of the CDR3 is TGTGCCAGCAGTGAACGTGACCGGAACACTGAAGCTTTCTTT. This encodes CASSERDRNTEAFF.

The chain carries TRBV7-7 and TRBJ2-5, with D maybe TRBD1 (5 bases). Trimming took 3 bases from V and 1 from J, leaving 6 bases between them. CDR1 SSHAT and CDR2 FNYEAQ come from the germline V gene (reference sequence). This CDR3 contains 13 residues. CDR3 loop: CASSLGPQETQYF. Written as DNA, the CDR3 is TGTGCCAGCAGCTTGGGGCCCCAAGAGACCCAGTACTTC.

This clone has only one observation. Compared with germline, one end of the junction differs, possibly owing to a read error. The chain is built from TRBV6-1 and TRBJ2-7; 8 positions agree with TRBD1. Per the germline V gene, CDR1 is MNHNS and CDR2 is SASEGT. The CDR3 has 13 residues. The CDR3 bases are TGTGCCAGCAGTCTACGGGACAGGTCAGGGTTTGGCTTC. Its protein is CASSLRDRSGFGF.

The rearrangement joins TRBV20-1 to TRBJ2-5; D might be TRBD2 (6 bases). CDR3 length: 11 residues. V was trimmed by 6 bases and J by 5 bases, leaving 10 bases between them. Germline CDR1 DFQATT, CDR2 SNEGSKA (reference sequence). The CDR3 DNA reads as TGCAGTGCCGGGGAGGATGAGACCCAGTACTTC. Its translation: CSAGEDETQYF.

This clone was found once. The gene calls are TRBV4-1 and TRBJ2-2; D remains ambiguous. In germline, CDR1 is MGHRA, CDR2 YSYEKL. Trimming stripped 0 bases from V and 13 bases from J, with 9 bases between. The CDR3 consists of 12 residues. This CDR3 reads CASSQDLGRLFF. In DNA form, the CDR3 reads TGCGCCAGCAGCCAAGATCTGGGAAGGCTGTTTTTT.

The chain is built from TRBV6-5 and TRBJ2-3, with 8 bases matching TRBD2. This CDR3 comprises 15 residues. The germline V gene has CDR1 MNHEY and CDR2 SVGAGI. The V gene end was trimmed by 6 bases and the J gene end by 2 bases; junction bases not matched to a gene: 7. CDR3 sequence: CASRRAGALTDTQYF. CDR3 bases: TGTGCCAGCAGAAGAGCGGGGGCCCTCACAGATACGCAGTATTTT.

This clone showed up just once. The gene calls are TRBV5-4 and TRBJ1-2; D call uncertain. This CDR3 spans 14 amino acids. V lost 0 bases and J 7 bases, leaving 13 bases between the germline ends. Germline CDR1 and CDR2: SGHNT and YYREEE (reference sequence). The CDR3 sequence is CASSLETRVGGYTF. CDR3 nucleotide sequence: TGTGCCAGCAGCTTGGAGACGCGTGTGGGTGGCTACACCTTC. The variable domain in full, with the rest retrieved from reference TRBV5-4 and TRBJ1-2, is ETGVTQSPTHLIKTRGQQVTLRCSSQSGHNTVSWYQQALGQGPQFIFQYYREEENGRGNFPPRFSGLQFPNYSSELNVNALELDDSALYLCASSLETRVGGYTFGSGTRLTVV.

The rearrangement links TRBV14 to TRBJ1-2, with D unclear. Germline V lookup: CDR1 SGHDN, CDR2 FVKESK. V was cut by 3 bases and J by 5 bases, with 10 bases left in between. This CDR3 has 13 residues. This CDR3 reads CASSHSRTYGYTF. DNA of the CDR3: TGTGCCAGCAGCCATAGCAGAACGTATGGCTACACCTTC.

The V and J genes are TRBV4-3 and TRBJ1-5; weak D call: TRBD1 (6 bases). Trimming took 0 bases from V and 4 from J, leaving 13 bases between them. The germline V gene encodes CDR1 LGHNA and CDR2 YSLEER. The CDR3 contains 16 residues. CDR3: CASSQDWPGTNQPQHF. The DNA of the CDR3 is TGCGCCAGCAGCCAAGATTGGCCAGGGACAAATCAGCCCCAGCATTTT.